These T cell receptor beta chains were read from a single sample in a study of cytomegalovirus exposure and HLA in healthy donors. The protocol was immunoSEQ multiplex PCR, while the TCRdb copy is restricted to in-frame clones and leaves out a portion. The sample holds around 64,000 clones, around three quarters seen once. Sequencing was carried out using PBMCs. These TCRs come from a man aged 18 to 29 in good health and CMV-seropositive. CDR3s include the opening cysteine and the closing phenylalanine or tryptophan. The D gene is left open where the match is weak. Expanded clones get a size class; other rows say once, few or many, or leave the size out.

d_call: TRBD2
cdr3_length: 14
clone_size: NA
v_call: TRBV7-9
j_call: TRBJ2-3
cdr3_nt: TGTGCCAGCAGCTCGGGGGGGCCCACAGATACGCAGTATTTT
cdr3_aa: CASSSGGPTDTQYF

d_call: NA
cdr3_length: 11
clone_size: NA
v_call: TRBV20-1
j_call: TRBJ2-1
cdr3_nt: TGCAGTGCTAGCCCCGGGAATGAGCAGTTCTTC
cdr3_aa: CSASPGNEQFF

d_call: NA
cdr3_length: 15
clone_size: NA
v_call: TRBV14
j_call: TRBJ2-1
cdr3_nt: TGTGCCAGCAGCCAAGTTGTTTCGATCCAGGGTCGAAAGTTCTTC
cdr3_aa: CASSQVVSIQGRKFF

d_call: TRBD1
cdr3_length: 16
clone_size: NA
v_call: TRBV7-9
j_call: TRBJ1-2
cdr3_nt: TGTGCCAGCAGCCCCGGACAGGACGCTACTAACTATGGCTACACCTTC
cdr3_aa: CASSPGQDATNYGYTF

d_call: NA
cdr3_length: 15
clone_size: NA
v_call: TRBV4-1
j_call: TRBJ2-3
cdr3_nt: TGCGCCAGCAGCCAGGCCAGGGTGAATGCAGATACGCAGTATTTT
cdr3_aa: CASSQARVNADTQYF

d_call: TRBD1
cdr3_length: 13
clone_size: NA
v_call: TRBV7-2
j_call: TRBJ2-7
cdr3_nt: TGTGCCAGCAGCGCGGACAGGCAGAACGAGCAGTACTTC
cdr3_aa: CASSADRQNEQYF

d_call: NA
cdr3_length: 16
clone_size: NA
v_call: TRBV30
j_call: TRBJ2-7
cdr3_nt: TGTGCCTGGAGTGTTTTGGAGAACAGGGTAGGCGGCGAGCAGTACTTC
cdr3_aa: CAWSVLENRVGGEQYF

d_call: TRBD2
cdr3_length: 20
clone_size: NA
v_call: TRBV2
j_call: TRBJ2-7
cdr3_nt: TGTGCCAGCAGTGAAGGGGGGGCCGGGACTAGCGGAACCAACTCCTACGAGCAGTACTTC
cdr3_aa: CASSEGGAGTSGTNSYEQYF

d_call: TRBD1
cdr3_length: 16
clone_size: NA
v_call: TRBV5-4
j_call: TRBJ1-2
cdr3_nt: TGTGCCAGCAGCACTCCCGGGACAGGGGAAGACTATGGCTACACCTTC
cdr3_aa: CASSTPGTGEDYGYTF

d_call: NA
cdr3_length: 12
clone_size: NA
v_call: TRBV2
j_call: TRBJ2-7
cdr3_nt: TGTGCCAGCAGCGAAACAGGGTACGAGCAGTACTTC
cdr3_aa: CASSETGYEQYF

d_call: NA
cdr3_length: 14
clone_size: NA
v_call: TRBV27
j_call: TRBJ1-1
cdr3_nt: TGTGCCAGCAGTTTATCGAGCGGATCCGCTGAAGCTTTCTTT
cdr3_aa: CASSLSSGSAEAFF

d_call: TRBD1
cdr3_length: 12
clone_size: NA
v_call: TRBV15
j_call: TRBJ1-3
cdr3_nt: TGTGCCACCGGACAGGGCCGAAACACCATATATTTT
cdr3_aa: CATGQGRNTIYF

d_call: NA
cdr3_length: 13
clone_size: NA
v_call: TRBV5-6
j_call: TRBJ1-2
cdr3_nt: TGTGCCAGCAGCTTGGGAGCTAACTATGGCTACACCTTC
cdr3_aa: CASSLGANYGYTF

d_call: NA
cdr3_length: 17
clone_size: NA
v_call: TRBV12-5
j_call: TRBJ2-6
cdr3_nt: TGTGCTAGTGGTTTGGCGGGGACACGCTCTGGGGCCAACGTCCTGACTTTC
cdr3_aa: CASGLAGTRSGANVLTF

d_call: TRBD2
cdr3_length: 14
clone_size: NA
v_call: TRBV29-1
j_call: TRBJ2-1
cdr3_nt: TGCAGCGTTGGACTAGCGGGAGACTACAATGAGCAGTTCTTC
cdr3_aa: CSVGLAGDYNEQFF

d_call: NA
cdr3_length: 14
clone_size: once
v_call: TRBV28
j_call: TRBJ1-5
cdr3_nt: TGTGCCAGCAGTTTTCCCTTGACAGATCAGCCCCAGCATTTT
cdr3_aa: CASSFPLTDQPQHF

d_call: NA
cdr3_length: 14
clone_size: NA
v_call: TRBV30
j_call: TRBJ2-1
cdr3_nt: TGTGCCTGGAGTGTAAGCGGGCAGTACAATGAGCAGTTCTTC
cdr3_aa: CAWSVSGQYNEQFF

d_call: NA
cdr3_length: 15
clone_size: few
v_call: TRBV30
j_call: TRBJ2-1
cdr3_nt: TGTGCCTGGAGGGGGGCCAGGGGAACCTACAATGAGCAGTTCTTC
cdr3_aa: CAWRGARGTYNEQFF

d_call: NA
cdr3_length: 14
clone_size: NA
v_call: TRBV6-5
j_call: TRBJ1-4
cdr3_nt: TGTGCCAGCAGACAGGGTGTGGCTAATGAAAAACTGTTTTTT
cdr3_aa: CASRQGVANEKLFF

d_call: NA
cdr3_length: 14
clone_size: few
v_call: TRBV30
j_call: TRBJ2-1
cdr3_nt: TGTGCCTGGAGTGTACTTGGTATATCCAATGAGCAGTTCTTC
cdr3_aa: CAWSVLGISNEQFF

d_call: NA
cdr3_length: 13
clone_size: NA
v_call: TRBV29-1
j_call: TRBJ2-3
cdr3_nt: TGCAGCGTTGTAGCCGGGTCCGCAGATACGCAGTATTTT
cdr3_aa: CSVVAGSADTQYF

d_call: TRBD1
cdr3_length: 14
clone_size: NA
v_call: TRBV19
j_call: TRBJ2-1
cdr3_nt: TGTGCCAGCCGGGAGGACAGGGGAGGCAATGAGCAGTTCTTC
cdr3_aa: CASREDRGGNEQFF

d_call: NA
cdr3_length: 12
clone_size: NA
v_call: TRBV7-2
j_call: TRBJ2-7
cdr3_nt: TGTGCCAGCAGCTTTTCACACTACGAGCAGTACTTC
cdr3_aa: CASSFSHYEQYF

d_call: NA
cdr3_length: 15
clone_size: NA
v_call: TRBV7-8
j_call: TRBJ2-1
cdr3_nt: TGTGCCAGCAGCTCACAGGCGAGCTCCTACAATGAGCAGTTCTTC
cdr3_aa: CASSSQASSYNEQFF

d_call: TRBD1
cdr3_length: 14
clone_size: NA
v_call: TRBV2
j_call: TRBJ1-2
cdr3_nt: TGTGCCAGCAGTCCCCCGGACAGGGGCCATGGCTACACCTTC
cdr3_aa: CASSPPDRGHGYTF

d_call: TRBD2
cdr3_length: 15
clone_size: NA
v_call: TRBV9
j_call: TRBJ2-5
cdr3_nt: TGTGCCAGCAGCGTAGCGGGAGGGCCTCAAGAGACCCAGTACTTC
cdr3_aa: CASSVAGGPQETQYF

d_call: TRBD2
cdr3_length: 19
clone_size: NA
v_call: TRBV4-1
j_call: TRBJ2-7
cdr3_nt: TGCGCCAGCAGCCAAGATGGACTAGCGGGTTTGGCCGTAACCTACGAGCAGTACTTC
cdr3_aa: CASSQDGLAGLAVTYEQYF

d_call: NA
cdr3_length: 14
clone_size: NA
v_call: TRBV30
j_call: TRBJ1-3
cdr3_nt: TGTGCCTGGACCCTGACCGGGTCCGGAAACACCATATATTTT
cdr3_aa: CAWTLTGSGNTIYF

d_call: NA
cdr3_length: 11
clone_size: NA
v_call: TRBV7-2
j_call: TRBJ1-2
cdr3_nt: TGTGCCGGGGGGTCGGGCTATGGCTACACCTTC
cdr3_aa: CAGGSGYGYTF

d_call: TRBD2
cdr3_length: 14
clone_size: NA
v_call: TRBV19
j_call: TRBJ2-5
cdr3_nt: TGTGCCAGTAGCGGGAGGGGGAAAGGGGAGACCCAGTACTTC
cdr3_aa: CASSGRGKGETQYF

d_call: TRBD1
cdr3_length: 14
clone_size: few
v_call: TRBV7-2
j_call: TRBJ2-1
cdr3_nt: TGTGCCAGCAGCCCCGGGACAGGGTACAATGAGCAGTTCTTC
cdr3_aa: CASSPGTGYNEQFF

d_call: TRBD2
cdr3_length: 15
clone_size: NA
v_call: TRBV30
j_call: TRBJ2-7
cdr3_nt: TGTGCCTGGAGTGTAGGGACTAGCGGGGGCGGCGAGCAGTACTTC
cdr3_aa: CAWSVGTSGGGEQYF

d_call: NA
cdr3_length: 14
clone_size: once
v_call: TRBV9
j_call: TRBJ2-7
cdr3_nt: TGTGCCAGCAGCGTAGGTGCGGGTAGGTACGAGCAGTACTTC
cdr3_aa: CASSVGAGRYEQYF

d_call: TRBD1
cdr3_length: 16
clone_size: NA
v_call: TRBV5-4
j_call: TRBJ1-1
cdr3_nt: TGTGCCAGCAGCTTGAAACAGGGGTACGGAGACACTGAAGCTTTCTTT
cdr3_aa: CASSLKQGYGDTEAFF

d_call: NA
cdr3_length: 13
clone_size: NA
v_call: TRBV12-2
j_call: TRBJ2-1
cdr3_nt: TGTGCAAGTCGTCCCGGACAGGGAGCGGAGCAGTTCTTC
cdr3_aa: CASRPGQGAEQFF

d_call: NA
cdr3_length: 13
clone_size: NA
v_call: TRBV30
j_call: TRBJ2-2
cdr3_nt: TGTGCCTGGAGTTTGTCACGGTTGGGGGAGCTGTTTTTT
cdr3_aa: CAWSLSRLGELFF

d_call: TRBD1
cdr3_length: 12
clone_size: few
v_call: TRBV2
j_call: TRBJ1-1
cdr3_nt: TGTGCCAGCAGTGATACAGGGGACGAAGCTTTCTTT
cdr3_aa: CASSDTGDEAFF